These 5 T cell receptor beta chains came from one sample sequenced in a study of blood T cells in healthy people across ages. Primed by a sample-barcoded 5' primer and a J-beta primer mix, a second PCR proceeded for about 6 to 12 cycles. TCRdb re-derived calls from the 5' RACE reads in MiXCR, one entry per CDR3 protein. The repertoire holds approximately 800,000 distinct CDR3 sequences, 53% seen once, with approximately 41% in the top ten. The sequencing sample was made of blood. All receptors come from a man at least 80 years old in good health.

The rearrangement joins TRBV21-1 to TRBJ2-7; the table's D call of TRBD2 was not tested on the DNA. TRBV21-1 is assigned pseudogene status. The CDR3 loop spans 17 amino acids. For the CDR3, the DNA is TGTGCCAGCAGCAAAGCCCCCGCTAGCGGGAGCCAGTGGGAGCAGTACTTC. This encodes CASSKAPASGSQWEQYF.

The chain employs TRBV6-1 and TRBJ2-6, with D perhaps TRBD1 or TRBD2 (7 bases each). The germline V and J ends were trimmed by 3 bases and 0 bases, with 18 bases remaining between them. From germline, CDR1 is MNHNS and CDR2 SASEGT. The CDR3 is made up of 19 amino acids. The CDR3 nucleotides are TGTGCCAGCAGTGACGCGACAGGGAGGGCAATCTCTGGGGCCAACGTCCTGACTTTC. It is translated as CASSDATGRAISGANVLTF.

The chain couples TRBV27 to TRBJ2-7; either TRBD1 or TRBD2 may fit D (5 bases each). Germline loops: CDR1 MNHEY, CDR2 SMNVEV (reference sequence). The CDR3 consists of 13 residues. The V and J ends lost 3 bases and 8 bases respectively, with 14 bases between them. CDR3 nucleotide sequence: TGTGCCAGCAGTTTGAGGGGAGAGGGCAAGCAGTACTTC. Translated, it gives CASSLRGEGKQYF.

This clonotype was counted only a few times. The V gene is TRBV20-1, the J gene TRBJ2-2; possible D gene TRBD2, 6 bases. Trimming stripped 6 bases from V and 0 bases from J, with 11 bases between. This CDR3 contains 14 residues. CDR1 DFQATT and CDR2 SNEGSKA come from the germline V gene (reference sequence). CDR3 nucleotides: TGCAGTGCCCTGAGGGAGGCGAACACCGGGGAGCTGTTTTTT. Translating gives CSALREANTGELFF.

This clonotype has only one observation. This chain joins TRBV12-3 or TRBV12-4 and TRBJ1-5, with D possibly being TRBD1 (5 bases). V shed 1 base and J shed 1 base, with 8 bases lying between them. The CDR3 consists of 15 residues. CDR3 sequence reads: CASSLDWGSNQPQHF. The CDR3 nucleotides are TGTGCCAGCAGTTTAGATTGGGGGAGCAATCAGCCCCAGCATTTT.